This T cell receptor (beta chain) was recorded in a study of OX40 agonist ivuxolimab in advanced cancers. TCRdb's table, derived via immunoSEQ multiplex PCR, lists solely in-frame clones and lacks some. The data hold roughly 70,000 clones, with roughly 80% observed a single time. Germline CDR1 SGHRS, CDR2 YFSETQ. Trimming removed 4 bases from V and 2 bases from J; junction bases left unmatched: 7. The CDR3 extends over 17 amino acids. This sequence joins TRBV5-1 and TRBJ2-1; 12 positions match TRBD2. The specimen comprised CD4+ or CD8+ T cells sorted from blood, sampled in a trial of the OX40 agonist ivuxolimab. The receptor comes from an adult with an advanced solid tumor such as melanoma, head and neck, liver or kidney cancer. The CDR3 nucleotides are TGCGCCAGCAGCGATAGACTAGCGGGAGTGGCCTACAATGAGCAGTTCTTC. It is translated as CASSDRLAGVAYNEQFF.